Following are 29 T cell receptor beta chains from one sample sequenced in a study of blood T cell repertoires in COVID-19. The method was immunoSEQ multiplex PCR; TCRdb's version includes in-frame clones alone and lacks a portion of them. The repertoire holds about 91,000 clones, 88% seen once, with 4.8% in the top ten. The sample was peripheral blood. The origin of the receptors is a woman of 80 years or more with active COVID-19.

The V and J genes are TRBV3-1 (or the pseudogene TRBV3-2) and TRBJ2-5, with unresolved D. V lost 0 bases to trimming and J lost 4 bases, with 6 bases between them. The germline V gene has CDR1 LGHDT and CDR2 YNNKEL (reference sequence). CDR3 length equals 13 residues. This chain's CDR3 is CASSQESVETQYF. The DNA for the CDR3 is TGTGCCAGCAGCCAAGAATCGGTAGAGACCCAGTACTTC.

This chain joins TRBV11-2 and TRBJ2-7, with 12 positions matching TRBD2. The germline CDR1 and CDR2 sequences are SGHAT and FQNNGV. CDR3 length equals 15 residues. After removal of 1 base from V and 6 bases from J, the junction contained 4 bases not matched to a gene. The CDR3 spells CASSLVASGRGEQYF. For the CDR3, the DNA is TGTGCCAGCAGCTTAGTAGCTAGCGGGAGGGGCGAGCAGTACTTC.

This clone was seen a single time. The chain links TRBV6-5 to TRBJ1-3; D gene ambiguous. Trimming left V 8 bases short and J 0 bases short, with 8 bases between. The CDR3 sequence is 13 residues long. Germline V lookup: CDR1 MNHEY, CDR2 SVGAGI. CDR3 sequence (DNA): TGTGCCAGCGCCGTCTACTCTGGAAACACCATATATTTT. Translated, it gives CASAVYSGNTIYF.

The V and J genes are TRBV3-1 (or the pseudogene TRBV3-2) and TRBJ2-1; D is perhaps TRBD1 (5 bases). Looked up from germline, CDR1 is LGHDT and CDR2 is YNNKEL (reference sequence). The CDR3 extends over 14 amino acids. The V and J ends lost 1 base and 10 bases respectively, with 14 bases between them. CDR3 sequence (DNA): TGTGCCAGCAGCCAAGGACTCCTATACAGGGAGCAGTTCTTC. Encoded protein: CASSQGLLYREQFF.

V and J are TRBV28 and TRBJ1-2; D is ambiguous. The CDR3 contains 14 residues. Germline V gives CDR1 MDHEN, CDR2 SYDVKM. The germline V and J ends were trimmed by 8 bases and 5 bases, with 18 bases remaining between them. For the CDR3, the DNA is TGTGCCAGCGTACCGGGAGTCAGCCGGTATGGCTACACCTTC. Translating gives CASVPGVSRYGYTF.

This clone was seen a single time. The rearrangement links TRBV5-1 to TRBJ2-2; possibly TRBD2 for D (6 bases). The CDR3 has 15 residues. The germline V gene has CDR1 SGHRS and CDR2 YFSETQ. The V and J ends lost 0 bases and 3 bases respectively, with 9 bases between them. CDR3 bases: TGCGCCAGCAGCTTGGCGGGAGTGGACACCGGGGAGCTGTTTTTT. It yields the protein CASSLAGVDTGELFF.

J is TRBJ1-2 and V is TRBV19; D is uncertain. Looked up from germline, CDR1 is LNHDA and CDR2 is SQIVND (reference sequence). Trimming stripped 5 bases from V and 4 bases from J, with 20 bases between. The CDR3 is made up of 16 amino acids. The chain's CDR3 is CASSLPLTGPGYGYTF. CDR3 nucleotides: TGTGCCAGTAGTCTCCCACTGACTGGCCCGGGCTATGGCTACACCTTC.

The chain joins TRBV7-3 to TRBJ2-1, with 7 bases that match TRBD2. There are 16 residues in the CDR3. Germline-derived CDR1 and CDR2 are SGHTA and FQGTGA. V was pared by 1 base and J by 4 bases, with 7 bases of the junction left unmatched. CDR3 sequence reads: CASSLNIGGVYNEQFF. DNA of the CDR3: TGTGCCAGCAGCTTAAATATTGGGGGGGTATACAATGAGCAGTTCTTC. Full variable domain (missing parts from reference TRBV7-3 and TRBJ2-1): GAGVSQTPSNKVTEKGKYVELRCDPISGHTALYWYRQSLGQGPEFLIYFQGTGAADDSGLPNDRFFAVRPEGSVSTLKIQRTERGDSAVYLCASSLNIGGVYNEQFFGPGTRLTVL.

This chain joins TRBV9 and TRBJ2-2; 7 nucleotides line up with TRBD2. V lost 0 bases to trimming and J lost 2 bases; unmatched junction nucleotides: 7. This CDR3 spans 17 amino acids. From germline, CDR1 is SGDLS and CDR2 YYNGEE. The CDR3 protein is CASSVATSPANTGELFF. In DNA, the CDR3 is TGTGCCAGCAGCGTAGCGACTAGCCCCGCTAACACCGGGGAGCTGTTTTTT.

This clone was seen a handful of times. V usage is TRBV28 and J usage is TRBJ1-5; TRBD1 matches at 7 bases. CDR1 and CDR2 (germline): MDHEN, SYDVKM. Trimming took 6 bases from V and 4 from J; bases not matched to a gene: 6. The CDR3 length is 14 residues. The CDR3 loop reads CASRDRVRNQPQHF. The CDR3 coding sequence is TGTGCCAGCAGAGACAGGGTGAGAAATCAGCCCCAGCATTTT.

There are a few counts of this clone. The chain recombines TRBV27 with TRBJ2-2; D is perhaps TRBD2 (6 bases). Germline CDR1 is MNHEY and CDR2 is SMNVEV (reference sequence). This CDR3 has 15 amino acids. V was clipped by 1 base and J by 5 bases, with 11 bases between them. CDR3: CASSLYLGRTGELFF. The CDR3, as DNA: TGTGCCAGCAGTTTATATCTGGGGAGGACCGGGGAGCTGTTTTTT.

The rearrangement uses TRBV28 and TRBJ2-7; 8 nucleotides line up with TRBD1. V trimming: 5 bases; J trimming: 1 base; junction bases outside the gene matches: 10. Germline V gene data show CDR1 as MDHEN and CDR2 as SYDVKM. There are 16 residues in the CDR3. The CDR3 loop is CASSSPTGTGSYEQYF. DNA of the CDR3: TGTGCCAGCAGTAGCCCTACCGGGACAGGTTCCTACGAGCAGTACTTC.

The V and J genes are TRBV6-5 and TRBJ1-3, with 7 bases matching TRBD1. This CDR3 comprises 15 residues. The J segment lost 4 bases and the V segment lost 6 bases, leaving 9 bases of the junction unmatched. Germline values: CDR1 MNHEY, CDR2 SVGAGI. The CDR3 protein is CASRRQGWGGNTIYF. DNA for the CDR3: TGTGCCAGCAGGCGACAGGGTTGGGGGGGAAACACCATATATTTT.

The count of this clone is one. CDR3 region: CASSWSDEQFF. The CDR3 bases are TGTGCCAGCAGCTGGTCAGATGAGCAGTTCTTC. This rearrangement joins TRBV11-2 to TRBJ2-1; D is unclear. This CDR3 is 11 amino acids long. Per germline, CDR1 SGHAT and CDR2 FQNNGV. Trimming cost V 4 bases and J 8 bases, with 6 bases left between them.

This rearrangement joins TRBV28 to TRBJ2-5; the match to TRBD1 covers 10 bases. The trim removed 4 bases at V and 5 bases at J, leaving 10 bases unmatched. Looked up from germline, CDR1 is MDHEN and CDR2 is SYDVKM. The CDR3 has 16 residues. Here the CDR3 reads CASSSREDRGGETQYF. The CDR3 DNA is TGTGCCAGCAGTTCCCGTGAGGACAGGGGGGGGGAGACCCAGTACTTC.

This rearrangement joins TRBV6-6 to TRBJ2-1; 8 nucleotides agree with TRBD2. This CDR3 spans 13 amino acids. The germline V gene encodes CDR1 MNHNY and CDR2 SVGAGI (reference sequence). The trim removed 11 bases at V and 1 base at J, leaving 4 bases unmatched. CDR3 coding DNA: TGTGCCTCCAGCGGGAGTTCCTACAATGAGCAGTTCTTC. This gives the protein CASSGSSYNEQFF.

The table lists this clone with a count of one. V gene TRBV7-2 combines with J gene TRBJ2-2, with TRBD2 identical over 13 bases. The CDR3 runs 18 residues. CDR1 and CDR2 from the germline V gene are SGHTA and FQGNSA. The V and J ends lost 2 bases and 4 bases, in that order; junction bases with no gene match: 7. The CDR3 DNA is TGTGCCAGCAGCTTACAAGGGACTAGCGGGACCTCCACCGGGGAGCTGTTTTTT. It specifies CASSLQGTSGTSTGELFF.

The chain links TRBV11-2 to TRBJ2-1; D not resolved. The CDR3 is made up of 11 amino acids. The germline V gene encodes CDR1 SGHAT and CDR2 FQNNGV. V lost 3 bases to trimming and J lost 7 bases, with 4 bases between them. CDR3 DNA: TGTGCCAGCAGCTTCTTAAATGAGCAGTTCTTC. Translating it yields CASSFLNEQFF.

The chain links TRBV5-1 to TRBJ2-1, with D unclear. Germline CDR1 is SGHRS and CDR2 is YFSETQ. This CDR3 has 13 amino acids. Trimming removed 2 bases from V and 3 bases from J, with 6 bases in between. DNA for the CDR3: TGCGCCAGCAGCTTCAGGAACTACAATGAGCAGTTCTTC. Amino acids: CASSFRNYNEQFF.

V is TRBV12-3 or TRBV12-4 and J is TRBJ1-1; D perhaps matches TRBD1 (5 bases). CDR3 length: 11 residues. The V end lost 7 bases, the J end lost 10 bases, and 13 bases lay between the germline ends. The CDR3 sequence is CASTLGGIAFF. The DNA of the CDR3 is TGTGCCAGCACCTTGGGGGGTATAGCTTTCTTT.

The chain recombines TRBV4-3 with TRBJ1-2; 12 nucleotides line up with TRBD1. The V and J ends lost 3 bases and 5 bases, in that order; junction bases with no gene match: 7. Germline CDR1 is LGHNA and CDR2 is YSLEER. This CDR3 contains 16 residues. CDR3 in amino acids: CASSQGQGARYYGYTF. The CDR3 bases are TGCGCCAGCAGCCAGGGACAGGGGGCGCGGTATTATGGCTACACCTTC.

This rearrangement joins TRBV5-4 to TRBJ2-7, with 8 bases that match TRBD2. V was pared by 4 bases and J by 2 bases, with 8 bases of the junction left unmatched. The CDR3 spans 15 residues. Germline CDR1 SGHNT, CDR2 YYREEE (reference sequence). The CDR3 loop is CASSPGGAVPYEQYF. CDR3 sequence (DNA): TGTGCCAGCAGCCCGGGAGGGGCAGTGCCCTACGAGCAGTACTTC.

The V gene is TRBV19, the J gene TRBJ1-6, with unresolved D. V lost 6 bases and J 5 bases, leaving 17 bases between the germline ends. Germline lookup yields CDR1 LNHDA and CDR2 SQIVND (reference sequence). The CDR3 has 16 residues. CDR3 region: CASRASYSGNNSPLHF. CDR3 sequence (DNA): TGTGCCAGTAGGGCATCGTACAGCGGAAATAATTCACCCCTCCACTTT. The entire variable domain, with the rest obtained from reference TRBV19 and TRBJ1-6, is as follows: DGGITQSPKYLFRKEGQNVTLSCEQNLNHDAMYWYRQDPGQGLRLIYYSQIVNDFQKGDIAEGYSVSREKKESFPLTVTSAQKNPTAFYLCASRASYSGNNSPLHFGNGTRLTVT.

V usage is TRBV18 and J usage is TRBJ2-5, with TRBD2 matching over 12 bases. Trimming removed 0 bases from V and 5 bases from J; junction bases left unmatched: 4. Germline V gives CDR1 KGHSH, CDR2 LQKENI. This CDR3 is built from 16 residues. The CDR3 spells CASSPPRLAGVETQYF. For the CDR3, the DNA is TGTGCCAGCTCACCACCCAGACTAGCGGGAGTTGAGACCCAGTACTTC.

This clone has a single count. The chain recombines TRBV7-9 with TRBJ2-3; weak D call: TRBD1 (5 bases). The V gene lost 5 bases and the J gene lost 3 bases, with 15 bases spanning the gap. CDR1 is SEHNR and CDR2 is FQNEAQ in the germline V gene (reference sequence). The CDR3 has 15 amino acids. In DNA, the CDR3 is TGTGCCAGCAGCCAGTTGCAGGGTGGGACAGATACGCAGTATTTT. As protein: CASSQLQGGTDTQYF.

The genes are TRBV6-5 and TRBJ2-7, with TRBD1 as a possible D gene (5 bases). Trimming shortened V by 4 bases and J by 2 bases, and 18 bases separated the two germline ends. CDR1 and CDR2 (germline): MNHEY, SVGAGI. This CDR3 comprises 16 residues. CDR3 nucleotide sequence: TGTGCCAGCAGTTTTAGGAACCTCGGACAAGCCTACGAGCAGTACTTC. It translates to CASSFRNLGQAYEQYF.

This rearrangement joins TRBV28 to TRBJ1-2, with D possibly TRBD1 on 5 matching bases. Per germline, CDR1 MDHEN and CDR2 SYDVKM. The ends were cut back, 3 bases at V and 4 bases at J, with 12 bases in the middle. The length of the CDR3 is 14 residues. Here the CDR3 DNA reads TGTGCCAGCAGTTTTGAGACAGTCTCCTATGGCTACACCTTC. This codes for CASSFETVSYGYTF.

The chain employs TRBV5-1 and TRBJ2-5, with 9 bases lining up with TRBD1. The CDR3 has 15 residues. The germline V gene encodes CDR1 SGHRS and CDR2 YFSETQ. The V segment lost 8 bases and the J segment 7 bases; nucleotides outside the gene matches: 15. This CDR3 reads CASRISRDREMTQYF. CDR3 DNA: TGCGCCAGTCGTATATCGAGGGACAGGGAAATGACCCAGTACTTC. Looking up the rest from reference TRBV5-1 and TRBJ2-5 gives the full variable domain: KAGVTQTPRYLIKTRGQQVTLSCSPISGHRSVSWYQQTPGQGLQFLFEYFSETQRNKGNFPGRFSGRQFSNSRSEMNVSTLELGDSALYLCASRISRDREMTQYFGPGTRLLVL.

The V gene is TRBV28, the J gene TRBJ1-6; TRBD1 might be the D (6 bases). Trimming shortened V by 2 bases and J by 7 bases, and 12 bases separated the two germline ends. The CDR3 runs to 15 residues. Germline CDR1 and CDR2: MDHEN and SYDVKM. CDR3 nucleotide sequence: TGTGCCAGCAGTTTAACGACAGGTTCCAATTCACCCCTCCACTTT. As protein: CASSLTTGSNSPLHF. Full variable domain (outside the CDR3, taken from reference TRBV28 and TRBJ1-6): DVKVTQSSRYLVKRTGEKVFLECVQDMDHENMFWYRQDPGLGLRLIYFSYDVKMKEKGDIPEGYSVSREKKERFSLILESASTNQTSMYLCASSLTTGSNSPLHFGNGTRLTVT.